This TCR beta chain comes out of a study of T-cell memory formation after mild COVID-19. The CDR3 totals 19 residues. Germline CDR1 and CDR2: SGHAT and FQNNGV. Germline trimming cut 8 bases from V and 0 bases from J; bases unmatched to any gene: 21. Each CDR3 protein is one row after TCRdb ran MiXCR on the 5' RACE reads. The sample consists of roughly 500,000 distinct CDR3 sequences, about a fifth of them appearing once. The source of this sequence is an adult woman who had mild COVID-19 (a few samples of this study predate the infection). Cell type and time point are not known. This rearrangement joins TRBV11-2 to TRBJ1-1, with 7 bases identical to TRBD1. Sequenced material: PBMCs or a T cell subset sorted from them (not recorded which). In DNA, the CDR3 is TGTGCCAGCCAACGGGACAGCCCAGTGAATTCGCTCATGAACACTGAAGCTTTCTTT. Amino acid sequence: CASQRDSPVNSLMNTEAFF.